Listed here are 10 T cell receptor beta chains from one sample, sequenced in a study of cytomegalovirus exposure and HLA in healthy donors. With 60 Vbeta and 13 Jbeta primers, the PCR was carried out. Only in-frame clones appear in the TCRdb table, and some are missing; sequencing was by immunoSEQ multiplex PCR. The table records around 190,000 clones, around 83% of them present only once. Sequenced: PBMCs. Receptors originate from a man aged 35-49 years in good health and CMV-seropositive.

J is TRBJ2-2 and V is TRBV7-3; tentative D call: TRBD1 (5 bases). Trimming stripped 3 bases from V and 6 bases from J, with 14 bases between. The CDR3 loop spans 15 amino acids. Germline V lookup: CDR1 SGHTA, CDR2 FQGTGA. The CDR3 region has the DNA TGTGCCAGCAGCTTGGATGGGGCTGTAGCCGGGGAGCTGTTTTTT. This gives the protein CASSLDGAVAGELFF.

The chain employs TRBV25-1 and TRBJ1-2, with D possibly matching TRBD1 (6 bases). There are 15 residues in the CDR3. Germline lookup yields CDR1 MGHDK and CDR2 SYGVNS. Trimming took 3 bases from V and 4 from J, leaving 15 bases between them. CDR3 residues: CASSDADRAFYGYTF. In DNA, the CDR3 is TGTGCCAGCAGTGATGCGGACAGAGCATTCTATGGCTACACCTTC.

CDR3 DNA: TGTGCCAGCAGCCCCGATTTGGAGGGGTACGAGCAGTACTTC. This codes for CASSPDLEGYEQYF. The gene calls are TRBV7-3 and TRBJ2-7, with D possibly being TRBD2 (6 bases). Looked up from germline, CDR1 is SGHTA and CDR2 is FQGTGA. With 5 bases removed from V and 4 bases from J, the gap between germline ends came to 15 bases. This CDR3 has 14 residues.

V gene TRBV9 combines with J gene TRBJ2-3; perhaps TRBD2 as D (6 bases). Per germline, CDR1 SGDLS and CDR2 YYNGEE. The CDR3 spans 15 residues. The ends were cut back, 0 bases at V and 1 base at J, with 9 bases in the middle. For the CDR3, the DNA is TGTGCCAGCAGCGTAGCGGGAGAGCGCACAGATACGCAGTATTTT. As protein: CASSVAGERTDTQYF.

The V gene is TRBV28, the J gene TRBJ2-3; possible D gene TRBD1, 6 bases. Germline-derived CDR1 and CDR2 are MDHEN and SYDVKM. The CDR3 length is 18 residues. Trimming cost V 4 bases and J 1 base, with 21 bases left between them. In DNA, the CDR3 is TGTGCCAGCAGTTCCCCTTGGACAGCGGATACTCGCACAGATACGCAGTATTTT. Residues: CASSSPWTADTRTDTQYF.

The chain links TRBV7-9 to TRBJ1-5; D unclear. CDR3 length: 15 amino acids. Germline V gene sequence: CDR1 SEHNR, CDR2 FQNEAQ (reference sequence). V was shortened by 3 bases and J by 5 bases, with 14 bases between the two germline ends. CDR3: CASSLSLGVDQPQHF. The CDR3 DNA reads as TGTGCCAGCAGCTTGTCCCTCGGTGTTGATCAGCCCCAGCATTTT.

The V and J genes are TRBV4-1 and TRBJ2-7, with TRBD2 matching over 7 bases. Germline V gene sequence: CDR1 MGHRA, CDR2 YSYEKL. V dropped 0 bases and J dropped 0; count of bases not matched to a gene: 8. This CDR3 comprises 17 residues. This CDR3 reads CASSQDVGGYTSYEQYF. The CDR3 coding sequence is TGCGCCAGCAGCCAAGATGTGGGGGGGTACACCTCCTACGAGCAGTACTTC.

The DNA of the CDR3 is TGCAGCGTGGTTATCAAGAGGAACACTGAAGCTTTCTTT. Translated: CSVVIKRNTEAFF. The V gene is TRBV29-1, the J gene TRBJ1-1, with D uncertain. The CDR3 is made up of 13 amino acids. V was clipped by 6 bases and J by 1 base, with 12 bases between them. Germline CDR1 reads SQVTM; CDR2 reads ANQGSEA.

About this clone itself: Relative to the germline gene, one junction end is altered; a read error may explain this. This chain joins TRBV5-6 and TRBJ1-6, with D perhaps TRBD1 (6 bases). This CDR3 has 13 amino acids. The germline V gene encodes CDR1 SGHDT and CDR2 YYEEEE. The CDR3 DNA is TGTGCCAGCAGCTCACAGGGAAAATCACTCCTCCACTTT. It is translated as CASSSQGKSLLHF.

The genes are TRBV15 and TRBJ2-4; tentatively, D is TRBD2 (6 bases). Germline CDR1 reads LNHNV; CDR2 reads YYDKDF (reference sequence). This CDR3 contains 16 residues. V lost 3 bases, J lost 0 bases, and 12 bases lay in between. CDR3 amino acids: CATSSVRETAKNIQYF. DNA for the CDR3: TGTGCCACCAGCAGTGTCCGGGAGACAGCCAAAAACATTCAGTACTTC.